Each of the 15 T cell receptor beta chains below was sequenced from the same sample in a study of T-cell reconstitution after alpha-beta-depleted transplantation in children. A TCRbeta library incorporating unique molecular identifiers was prepared. Each CDR3 protein is one row after TCRdb ran MiXCR on the PCR reads. The sample records some 280,000 distinct CDR3 sequences, 9.9% being singletons. Sequenced here: PBMCs from the stem cell graft donor, sampled from the stem cell graft. These receptors were collected from a human donor who donated a stem cell graft to a child with SCID.

The genes are TRBV11-2 and TRBJ2-3; possibly TRBD2 for D (6 bases). The CDR3 spans 16 residues. Germline CDR1 SGHAT, CDR2 FQNNGV. V lost 0 bases and J lost 1, with 11 bases in between. The CDR3 loop is CASSLDDGGGTDTQYF. In nucleotides, the CDR3 is TGTGCCAGCAGCTTAGATGACGGCGGGGGCACAGATACGCAGTATTTT.

This clonotype was seen only a few times. The V and J genes are TRBV25-1 and TRBJ2-3; no definite D call. V was pared by 4 bases and J by 1 base, with 6 bases between. The CDR3 covers 13 residues. CDR1 and CDR2 from the germline V gene are MGHDK and SYGVNS. The CDR3 DNA reads as TGTGCCAGCAGTGTAACGGGCACAGATACGCAGTATTTT. It specifies CASSVTGTDTQYF. The whole variable domain, remainder taken from reference TRBV25-1 and TRBJ2-3, is EADIYQTPRYLVIGTGKKITLECSQTMGHDKMYWYQQDPGMELHLIHYSYGVNSTEKGDLSSESTVSRIRTEHFPLTLESARPSHTSQYLCASSVTGTDTQYFGPGTRLTVL.

A few counts support this clonotype. The J gene is TRBJ1-1, the V gene TRBV12-3 or TRBV12-4; D unclear. V shed 1 base and J shed 7 bases, with 7 bases lying between them. This CDR3 region has 12 residues. CDR3 nucleotide sequence: TGTGCCAGCAGTTTAGGGCAACATGAAGCTTTCTTT. This translates into CASSLGQHEAFF.

This clonotype was recorded a few times. J is TRBJ1-1 and V is TRBV5-1; 9 bases line up with TRBD1. The length of the CDR3 is 15 residues. V lost 4 bases to trimming and J lost 5 bases; unmatched junction nucleotides: 9. Per germline, CDR1 SGHRS and CDR2 YFSETQ. CDR3 DNA sequence: TGCGCCAGCAGCGGACCGGGACAGGGTACGACTGAAGCTTTCTTT. Its translation is CASSGPGQGTTEAFF.

The chain links TRBV7-9 to TRBJ1-2; a possible D gene is TRBD1 (6 bases). Germline V gene lookup returns CDR1 SEHNR and CDR2 FQNEAQ (reference sequence). V lost 1 base and J 7 bases, leaving 13 bases between the germline ends. This CDR3 is 14 amino acids long. CDR3 bases: TGTGCCAGCAGCTTAGACAGGGACCAGCGTGGCTACACCTTC. This sequence encodes CASSLDRDQRGYTF.

This clonotype was seen a handful of times. This rearrangement joins TRBV11-2 to TRBJ1-5, with TRBD1 matching 9 bases. The germline gives CDR1 SGHAT, CDR2 FQNNGV. The CDR3 has 16 residues. V was pared by 5 bases and J by 2 bases, with 7 bases of the junction left unmatched. In DNA form, the CDR3 reads TGTGCCAGCAGCCTAGGGACAGGGAGGGGCAATCAGCCCCAGCATTTT. Its translation: CASSLGTGRGNQPQHF.

Here the CDR3 DNA reads TGTGCCAGCAGCTTAATAATGGAGGATGAGCAGTTCTTC. This translates into CASSLIMEDEQFF. The rearrangement uses TRBV7-9 and TRBJ2-1; TRBD2 might be the D (5 bases). Germline V CDR1 and CDR2: SEHNR, FQNEAQ (reference sequence). The V end was cut by 2 bases, the J end by 8 bases, with 10 bases between. The CDR3 totals 13 residues.

The J gene is TRBJ2-7, the V gene TRBV18; 13 bases agree with TRBD2. Germline assignment: CDR1 KGHSH and CDR2 LQKENI. The J segment lost 6 bases and the V segment lost 3 bases, leaving 5 bases of the junction unmatched. The CDR3 consists of 15 residues. The CDR3 DNA is TGTGCCAGCTCACCCGGACTAGCGGGGGCTACCGAGCAGTACTTC. Protein product: CASSPGLAGATEQYF.

This clonotype was observed a few times. The chain is built from TRBV6-5 and TRBJ2-3; 8 nucleotides agree with TRBD1. Germline V lookup: CDR1 MNHEY, CDR2 SVGAGI. This CDR3 region has 17 residues. V was pared by 4 bases and J by 2 bases, with 11 bases of the junction left unmatched. CDR3 nucleotide sequence: TGTGCCAGCAGTTCTTCCCGGACAGGGAGCCTCACAGATACGCAGTATTTT. Protein product: CASSSSRTGSLTDTQYF.

The chain employs TRBV27 and TRBJ2-7, with a weak D call TRBD1 (5 bases). Germline values: CDR1 MNHEY, CDR2 SMNVEV (reference sequence). CDR3 length equals 14 residues. Between the trimmed V and J ends, which lost 6 bases and 0 bases, there was a span of 12 bases. This chain's CDR3 is CASSRSTDSYEQYF. For the CDR3, the DNA is TGTGCCAGCAGCCGTTCGACAGACTCCTACGAGCAGTACTTC.

This chain joins TRBV12-3 or TRBV12-4 and TRBJ1-3; D might be TRBD1 (5 bases). CDR3 size: 13 residues. With 4 bases removed from V and 3 bases from J, the gap between germline ends came to 7 bases. CDR3 amino acids: CASSSGLGNTIYF. As DNA, the CDR3 is TGTGCCAGCAGTTCGGGACTTGGAAACACCATATATTTT.

This clonotype was counted a few times. This chain uses TRBV2 with TRBJ2-2, with D uncertain. This CDR3 spans 12 amino acids. V gave up 5 bases and J gave up 10 bases, with 11 bases separating them. Per the germline V gene, CDR1 is SNHLY and CDR2 is FYNNEI. CDR3 DNA: TGTGCCAGCAGTCGACTCCTCGAGGAGCTGTTTTTT. It specifies CASSRLLEELFF.

This chain uses TRBV9 with TRBJ2-1; perhaps TRBD2 as D (5 bases). This CDR3 is built from 13 residues. CDR1 is SGDLS and CDR2 is YYNGEE in the germline V gene. V gave up 3 bases and J gave up 7 bases, with 11 bases separating them. The CDR3 DNA sequence: TGTGCCAGCAGCGCACATGCGGGTAATGAGCAGTTCTTC. Translating gives CASSAHAGNEQFF.

This clonotype was found a few times. The V call is TRBV24-1, the J call TRBJ2-5, with D tentatively TRBD1 (6 bases). This CDR3 comprises 13 residues. Trimming removed 5 bases from V and 4 bases from J, with 10 bases in between. From germline, CDR1 is KGHDR and CDR2 SFDVKD. The CDR3 bases are TGTGCCACCAGTGCGGCAGGGGCAGAGACCCAGTACTTC. Protein: CATSAAGAETQYF.

This clonotype was seen only a few times. The rearrangement links TRBV5-1 to TRBJ1-6; 8 nucleotides line up with TRBD1. With 3 bases clipped from V and 11 bases from J, the junction kept 4 bases outside the gene matches. This CDR3 has 13 residues. CDR1 is SGHRS, CDR2 YFSETQ, per germline. CDR3 sequence: CASSSRTGTPLHF. In nucleotides, the CDR3 is TGCGCCAGCAGCTCCCGGACAGGGACACCCCTCCACTTT.